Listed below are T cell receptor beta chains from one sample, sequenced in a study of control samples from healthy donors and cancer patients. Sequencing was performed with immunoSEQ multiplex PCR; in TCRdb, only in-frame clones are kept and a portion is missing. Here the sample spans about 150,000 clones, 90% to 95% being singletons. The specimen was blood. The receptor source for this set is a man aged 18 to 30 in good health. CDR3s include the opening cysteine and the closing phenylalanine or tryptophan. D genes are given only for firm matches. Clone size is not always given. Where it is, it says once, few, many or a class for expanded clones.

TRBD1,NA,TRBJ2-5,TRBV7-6,CASSPRTGEIGETQYF,TGTGCCAGCAGCCCAAGGACAGGGGAGATCGGTGAGACCCAGTACTTC
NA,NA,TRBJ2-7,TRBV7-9,CASSTGTLFQEQYF,TGTGCCAGCAGCACGGGGACTTTATTCCAGGAGCAGTACTTC
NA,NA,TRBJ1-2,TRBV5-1,CASSLAESNGYTF,TGCGCCAGCAGCTTGGCGGAGTCTAATGGCTACACCTTC
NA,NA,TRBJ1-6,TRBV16,CASCDVGVNSPLHF,TGTGCCAGCTGCGATGTTGGGGTGAATTCACCCCTCCACTTT
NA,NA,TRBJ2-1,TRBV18,CASSPRGVDNEQFF,TGTGCCAGCTCACCTAGGGGGGTGGACAATGAGCAGTTCTTC
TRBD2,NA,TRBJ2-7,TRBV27,CASSWRASGNYEQYF,TGTGCCAGCAGTTGGCGGGCTAGCGGAAACTACGAGCAGTACTTC
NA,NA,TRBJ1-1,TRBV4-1,CASSPQGNTEAFF,TGCGCCAGCAGCCCCCAAGGGAACACTGAAGCTTTCTTT
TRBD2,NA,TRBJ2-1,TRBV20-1,CSASAGRGNEQFF,TGCAGTGCTAGTGCGGGGAGGGGCAATGAGCAGTTCTTC
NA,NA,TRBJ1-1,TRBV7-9,CASSPRTAMNTEAFF,TGTGCCAGCAGCCCCAGGACAGCTATGAACACTGAAGCTTTCTTT
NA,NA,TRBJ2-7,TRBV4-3,CASSQDRGTYEQYF,TGCGCCAGCAGCCAAGATCGGGGGACCTACGAGCAGTACTTC
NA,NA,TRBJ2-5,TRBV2,CASSEDHWETQYF,TGTGCCAGCAGTGAAGACCACTGGGAGACCCAGTACTTC
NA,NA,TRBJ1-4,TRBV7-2,CASSPNAKGGKLFF,TGTGCCAGCAGCCCGAACGCGAAAGGAGGAAAACTGTTTTTT
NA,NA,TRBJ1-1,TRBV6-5,CASRDWGTENTEAFF,TGTGCCAGCAGGGATTGGGGTACAGAGAACACTGAAGCTTTCTTT
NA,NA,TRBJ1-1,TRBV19,CASSFFMNTEAFF,TGTGCCAGTAGTTTTTTTATGAACACTGAAGCTTTCTTT
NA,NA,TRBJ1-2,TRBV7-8,CASSLSRVGSEGYTF,TGTGCCAGCAGCTTGTCCAGGGTGGGGTCGGAAGGCTACACCTTC
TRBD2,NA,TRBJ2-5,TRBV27,CANGGEAGGQETQYF,TGTGCTAACGGGGGCGAAGCGGGGGGCCAAGAGACCCAGTACTTC
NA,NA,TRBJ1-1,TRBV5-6,CASSLYQEWTEAFF,TGTGCCAGCAGCTTGTACCAGGAATGGACTGAAGCTTTCTTT
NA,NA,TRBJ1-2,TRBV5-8,CASSFPDSRYGYTF,TGTGCCAGCAGTTTTCCCGACAGTCGCTATGGCTACACCTTC
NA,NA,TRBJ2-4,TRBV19,CASSLDSKNIQYF,TGTGCCAGTAGTCTGGACAGCAAAAACATTCAGTACTTC
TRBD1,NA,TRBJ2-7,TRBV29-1,CSVTGTGNSYEQYF,TGCAGCGTGACGGGGACAGGGAATTCCTACGAGCAGTACTTC
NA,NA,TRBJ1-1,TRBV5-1,CASSSDRATEAFF,TGCGCCAGCAGCTCGGACCGGGCCACTGAAGCTTTCTTT
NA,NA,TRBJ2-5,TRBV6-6,CASSYGGQETQYF,TGTGCCAGCAGTTACGGGGGACAAGAGACCCAGTACTTC
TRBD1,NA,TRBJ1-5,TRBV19,CASTPGTVSNQPQHF,TGTGCCAGTACCCCCGGGACAGTGTCCAATCAGCCCCAGCATTTT
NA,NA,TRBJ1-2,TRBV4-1,CASSLKTDRVNYTF,TGCGCCAGCAGCCTTAAAACGGACCGGGTCAACTACACCTTC
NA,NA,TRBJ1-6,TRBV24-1,CATSARGYNSPLHF,TGTGCCACCAGTGCTCGAGGATATAATTCACCCCTCCACTTT
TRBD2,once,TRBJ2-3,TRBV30,CAWSDKRGVITDTQYF,TGTGCCTGGAGTGATAAGCGGGGGGTTATAACAGATACGCAGTATTTT
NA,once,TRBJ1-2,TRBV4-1,CASSQTVRDYGYTF,TGCGCCAGCAGCCAGACAGTCAGAGACTATGGCTACACCTTC
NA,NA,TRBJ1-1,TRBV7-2,CASSPKGGRGFTEAFF,TGTGCCAGCAGCCCCAAGGGGGGCAGGGGTTTCACTGAAGCTTTCTTT
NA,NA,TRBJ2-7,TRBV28,CASFGGAYEQYF,TGTGCCAGCTTCGGGGGAGCCTACGAGCAGTACTTC